One and the same sample provided the 24 T cell receptor beta chains below, sequenced in a study of patients and donors after allogeneic stem cell transplantation. TCRdb recomputed calls from the RT-PCR reads with MiXCR, one row per CDR3 protein. The repertoire holds approximately 99,000 distinct CDR3 sequences, approximately 35% seen once, with 27% in the top ten. The source material was blood, either unsorted or a sorted T cell fraction (not recorded which). Receptor source: a human donor who was either an allogeneic HSCT recipient or a stem cell or donor lymphocyte infusion donor (not recorded which). It is not recorded whose cells these are; they may come from a transplant donor.

The V and J genes are TRBV20-1 and TRBJ1-3, with unresolved D. Germline CDR1 is DFQATT and CDR2 is SNEGSKA (reference sequence). V shed 3 bases and J shed 4 bases, with 10 bases lying between them. The CDR3 length is 13 residues. The CDR3 region is CSASRGSGNTIYF. The CDR3, as DNA: TGCAGTGCTAGTCGAGGATCGGGAAACACCATATATTTT.

The V gene is TRBV9, the J gene TRBJ2-7, with D hard to call. Between the trimmed V and J ends, which lost 4 bases and 2 bases, there was a span of 13 bases. The germline V gene has CDR1 SGDLS and CDR2 YYNGEE. The CDR3 is 14 amino acids. The DNA for the CDR3 is TGTGCCAGCAGCCCCGGCAGCGAGACCTACGAGCAGTACTTC. It specifies CASSPGSETYEQYF.

This sequence joins TRBV4-3 and TRBJ1-3; D is unclear. The CDR3 runs to 17 residues. Germline values: CDR1 LGHNA, CDR2 YSLEER. V dropped 1 base and J dropped 2 bases, with 15 bases sitting between them. The CDR3 bases are TGCGCCAGCAGCCAAGCCGTCCTAGGATCGACTGGAAACACCATATATTTT. Its translation is CASSQAVLGSTGNTIYF.

This clonotype was counted a few times. J is TRBJ2-1 and V is TRBV7-9; TRBD2 is a possible D gene (5 bases). The CDR3 sequence is 15 residues long. The germline CDR1 and CDR2 sequences are SEHNR and FQNEAQ (reference sequence). The germline V and J ends were trimmed by 5 bases and 4 bases, with 15 bases remaining between them. This CDR3 reads CASSGGPTTYNEQFF. The CDR3 DNA is TGTGCCAGCAGCGGTGGACCGACTACTTACAATGAGCAGTTCTTC.

As to this clonotype: At one of its ends the junction is not consistent with the germline gene, which may arise from a read error. This chain joins TRBV4-3 and TRBJ2-1; 8 nucleotides agree with TRBD2. Looked up from germline, CDR1 is LGHNA and CDR2 is YSLEER. This CDR3 has 15 residues. In DNA, the CDR3 is TGCGCCAGCACCCCGTGGGCGGGAGGAGGCAATGTGCAGTTCTTC. This sequence encodes CASTPWAGGGNVQFF.

This clonotype was seen more than once but under ten times. This rearrangement joins TRBV20-1 to TRBJ1-5; TRBD1 agrees at 10 bases. The CDR3 length is 14 residues. The ends lost 6 bases at V and 6 bases at J; junction bases unmatched: 8. CDR1 DFQATT and CDR2 SNEGSKA come from the germline V gene (reference sequence). The CDR3 sequence is CSAVSGDRGQPQHF. CDR3 sequence (DNA): TGCAGTGCCGTTTCCGGGGACAGGGGTCAGCCCCAGCATTTT.

Only one count was recorded for this clonotype. The CDR3 here is CASSIDGYNEQFF. In nucleotides, the CDR3 is TGTGCCAGCAGCATCGACGGATACAATGAGCAGTTCTTC. V is TRBV12-3 or TRBV12-4 and J is TRBJ2-1; D is unresolved. V was trimmed by 6 bases and J by 4 bases, leaving 10 bases between them. This CDR3 has 13 residues.

The chain links TRBV7-2 to TRBJ2-3; D unresolved. CDR1 is SGHTA and CDR2 is FQGNSA in the germline V gene. The ends were cut back, 0 bases at V and 1 base at J, with 8 bases in the middle. The CDR3 spans 15 residues. In DNA form, the CDR3 reads TGTGCCAGCAGCTTAGCCGGGCCTCGCACAGATACGCAGTATTTT. Translating gives CASSLAGPRTDTQYF.

This clonotype was observed once. The V gene is TRBV20-1, the J gene TRBJ2-7; 7 bases are shared with TRBD2. In germline, CDR1 is DFQATT, CDR2 SNEGSKA (reference sequence). Trimming cost V 1 base and J 1 base; bases outside gene matches: 4. CDR3 length: 14 amino acids. The CDR3 DNA reads TGCAGTGCTAGAGTCTCGCGGGGGTCCTACGAGCAGTACTTC. It translates to CSARVSRGSYEQYF.

The genes are TRBV6-2 or TRBV6-3 and TRBJ2-4; unclear D gene. This CDR3 spans 11 amino acids. V gave up 5 bases and J gave up 2 bases, with 1 base separating them. CDR1 is MNHEY and CDR2 is SVGEGT in the germline V gene. This chain's CDR3 is CASSPKNIQYF. The CDR3, as DNA: TGTGCCAGCAGTCCCAAAAACATTCAGTACTTC.

The chain joins TRBV12-3 or TRBV12-4 to TRBJ2-7; D is undetermined. The CDR3 covers 12 residues. Trimming left V 5 bases short and J 7 bases short, with 12 bases between. CDR3 sequence: CASSKSYIEQYF. The CDR3 nucleotides read TGTGCCAGCAGTAAAAGTTATATTGAGCAGTACTTC.

This chain joins TRBV11-2 and TRBJ2-5, with D tentatively TRBD1 or TRBD2 (5 bases each). The V gene lost 5 bases and the J gene lost 4 bases, with 17 bases spanning the gap. CDR3 length: 15 residues. CDR1 is SGHAT and CDR2 is FQNNGV in the germline V gene. The CDR3, as DNA: TGTGCCAGCAGCCCGGGGCTTACGGCCATAGAGACCCAGTACTTC. Protein sequence: CASSPGLTAIETQYF.

V gene TRBV29-1 combines with J gene TRBJ1-5, with D unresolved. This CDR3 comprises 13 residues. V was cut by 4 bases and J by 4 bases, with 11 bases left in between. The germline V gene encodes CDR1 SQVTM and CDR2 ANQGSEA. The CDR3 loop is CSVGWGWNQPQHF. CDR3 DNA sequence: TGCAGCGTTGGGTGGGGATGGAATCAGCCCCAGCATTTT.

The J gene is TRBJ2-3, the V gene TRBV29-1, with a tentative D call TRBD2 (6 bases). Per germline, CDR1 SQVTM and CDR2 ANQGSEA. The V gene lost 6 bases and the J gene lost 6 bases, with 10 bases spanning the gap. CDR3 length equals 11 residues. The CDR3 bases are TGCAGCGTCGGGGACTCCGATACGCAGTATTTT. This translates into CSVGDSDTQYF.

This clonotype has only a few counts. CDR3 residues: CASSLSGNYNEQFF. As DNA, the CDR3 is TGTGCCAGCAGTCTTAGCGGGAACTACAATGAGCAGTTCTTC. The V call is TRBV28, the J call TRBJ2-1; 8 nucleotides match TRBD2. The ends lost 5 bases at V and 3 bases at J; junction bases unmatched: 3. The germline V gene encodes CDR1 MDHEN and CDR2 SYDVKM. This CDR3 comprises 14 residues. Full variable domain (missing parts from reference TRBV28 and TRBJ2-1): DVKVTQSSRYLVKRTGEKVFLECVQDMDHENMFWYRQDPGLGLRLIYFSYDVKMKEKGDIPEGYSVSREKKERFSLILESASTNQTSMYLCASSLSGNYNEQFFGPGTRLTVL.

This clonotype showed up just a few times. The J gene is TRBJ2-6, the V gene TRBV7-8; TRBD1 matches at 12 bases. CDR3 length: 16 amino acids. After removal of 5 bases from V and 6 bases from J, the junction contained 5 bases not matched to a gene. Germline V CDR1 and CDR2: SGHVS, FQNEAQ. CDR3 protein: CASSRDRGRVANVLTF. The CDR3 nucleotides read TGTGCCAGCAGCAGGGACAGGGGGCGGGTGGCCAACGTCCTGACTTTC.

The chain has TRBV6-2 or TRBV6-3 and TRBJ2-7; D gene unclear. CDR1 and CDR2 (germline): MNHEY, SVGEGT. Between the trimmed V and J ends, which lost 5 bases and 6 bases, there was a span of 5 bases. The CDR3 covers 10 residues. The CDR3 nucleotides are TGTGCCAGCAGTAATTCCGAGCAGTACTTC. Encoded protein: CASSNSEQYF.

V usage is TRBV24-1 and J usage is TRBJ2-7; TRBD1 aligns across 7 bases. Germline trimming cut 9 bases from V and 5 bases from J; bases unmatched to any gene: 12. The germline V gene has CDR1 KGHDR and CDR2 SFDVKD. The CDR3 totals 14 residues. CDR3 protein: CATSKTGLIHEQYF. The CDR3 DNA is TGTGCCACCTCAAAGACAGGGCTTATCCACGAGCAGTACTTC.

The count of this clonotype is one. CDR3 in amino acids: CASSQGLAGYNEQFF. CDR3 nucleotides: TGTGCCAGCAGTCAAGGACTAGCGGGGTACAATGAGCAGTTCTTC. The rearrangement links TRBV6-2 or TRBV6-3 to TRBJ2-1; 12 bases align to TRBD2. V dropped 5 bases and J dropped 4; count of bases not matched to a gene: 3. Germline CDR1 is MNHEY and CDR2 is SVGEGT. This CDR3 has 15 amino acids.

This rearrangement joins TRBV7-9 to TRBJ1-3, with unresolved D. Germline CDR1 is SEHNR and CDR2 is FQNEAQ (reference sequence). The germline V and J ends were trimmed by 8 bases and 3 bases, with 11 bases remaining between them. CDR3 length equals 13 residues. DNA of the CDR3: TGTGCCAGCCGGGCACCGCTTGGAAACACCATATATTTT. This codes for CASRAPLGNTIYF. Drawing the rest from reference TRBV7-9 and TRBJ1-3, the complete variable domain is DTGVSQNPRHKITKRGQNVTFRCDPISEHNRLYWYRQTLGQGPEFLTYFQNEAQLEKSRLLSDRFSAERPKGSFSTLEIQRTEQGDSAMYLCASRAPLGNTIYFGEGSWLTVV.

This chain joins TRBV21-1 and TRBJ1-1; the table assigns TRBD1, which was not confirmed against the DNA. TRBV21-1 is termed a pseudogene. The length of the CDR3 is 14 residues. The CDR3 is CASSLDRGGTEAFF. CDR3 nucleotides: TGTGCCAGCAGCCTAGACAGGGGAGGGACTGAAGCTTTCTTT.

This sequence joins TRBV4-3 and TRBJ2-7; D remains unclear. Germline CDR1 and CDR2: LGHNA and YSLEER. This CDR3 has 15 residues. Trimming stripped 0 bases from V and 5 bases from J, with 14 bases between. The CDR3 loop reads CASSQDYTLRNEQYF. The CDR3 nucleotides read TGCGCCAGCAGCCAAGATTACACCCTGCGGAACGAGCAGTACTTC.

This clonotype was seen a handful of times. The gene calls are TRBV7-2 and TRBJ2-5; possible D gene TRBD2, 6 bases. Trimming removed 2 bases at V and 2 bases at J, with 12 bases between. Germline assignment: CDR1 SGHTA and CDR2 FQGNSA. This CDR3 region has 15 residues. The CDR3 loop reads CASSLNTGGQETQYF. CDR3 nucleotide sequence: TGTGCCAGCAGCTTAAATACAGGAGGGCAAGAGACCCAGTACTTC.

V usage is TRBV4-2 and J usage is TRBJ2-3; 10 bases align to TRBD2. The CDR3 sequence is 16 residues long. The germline V gene has CDR1 LGHNA and CDR2 YNFKEQ. V lost 4 bases to trimming and J lost 0 bases; unmatched junction nucleotides: 4. CDR3 DNA sequence: TGTGCCAGCAGCCTACTACTAGCGGGAAGCACAGATACGCAGTATTTT. Translating it yields CASSLLLAGSTDTQYF.